This T cell receptor beta chain was observed in a study of blood T cell repertoires in COVID-19. Profiled with immunoSEQ multiplex PCR; TCRdb holds only in-frame clones, not every one. The data contain 120,000 to 150,000 clones, about four fifths of them singletons. The junction had 11 bases not matched to a gene; V was cut back by 6 bases and J by 3 bases. Germline V gene lookup returns CDR1 SGHTS and CDR2 YDEGEE. The CDR3 consists of 17 residues. This receptor was identified in a woman between 50 and 59 years old with acute COVID-19. The sequencing sample was made of PBMCs or T cells enriched from blood (not recorded which). V is TRBV5-8 and J is TRBJ2-1; 11 bases match TRBD2. The DNA for the CDR3 is TGTGCCAGCACCAAGGGAATAGCGGGAGGGAGCTACAATGAGCAGTTCTTC. Amino acid sequence: CASTKGIAGGSYNEQFF.